This TCR beta chain stems from a study of STAT5B mutations in CD4+ large granular lymphocyte leukemia. Study-level results: TRBV06-family usage was enriched in top patient clones (8/27) versus controls (2/35).

The sample holds a few counts of this clone. The antigen is not known. Clones were read by immunoSEQ multiplex PCR, and TCRdb kept only the in-frame ones, dropping some. This sample carries tens of thousands of clones, 69% of them seen once, and the ten largest clones take 2.5% to 3%. Controls came from buffy coats of healthy blood donors. Per the germline V gene, CDR1 is SGHNT and CDR2 is YENEEA. This CDR3 contains 12 residues. Trimming stripped 5 bases from V and 7 bases from J, with 9 bases between. The sequence was obtained from a human donor in good health. The specimen was CD4+ T cells from blood buffy coats. The chain uses TRBV11-3 and TRBJ2-1; D is unresolved. The CDR3 reads CASSPSENEQFF. CDR3 DNA sequence: TGTGCCAGCAGCCCTAGTGAGAATGAGCAGTTCTTC.